These 10 T cell receptor beta chains were all obtained from the same sample, sequenced in a study of shared clonotypes between healthy human individuals. The method was immunoSEQ multiplex PCR; TCRdb's version includes in-frame clones alone and lacks a portion of them. The data show about 2.4 million clones, around nine tenths seen once. The specimen sequenced was naive CD4+ T cells sorted from blood. Subset of the sample: CD45RA+ positively selected. The receptors stem from a young man in good health.

This rearrangement joins TRBV6-5 to TRBJ2-3; D not certain. With 2 bases removed from V and 1 base from J, the gap between germline ends came to 10 bases. The CDR3 is 15 amino acids. Germline V gives CDR1 MNHEY, CDR2 SVGAGI. CDR3 in DNA: TGTGCCAGCAGTTACAACCCCCCTGGCACAGATACGCAGTATTTT. It encodes CASSYNPPGTDTQYF.

The V gene is TRBV6-5, the J gene TRBJ1-1; tentative D call: TRBD1 (5 bases). Between the trimmed V and J ends, which lost 7 bases and 12 bases, there was a span of 15 bases. CDR1 is MNHEY and CDR2 is SVGAGI in the germline V gene. The CDR3 sequence is 11 residues long. The CDR3 sequence is CASNQGGESFF. Written as DNA, the CDR3 is TGTGCCAGCAACCAGGGAGGGGAGTCTTTCTTT.

The chain is built from TRBV7-9 and TRBJ2-7; the match to TRBD1 covers 9 bases. This CDR3 has 13 residues. The V and J ends lost 5 bases and 5 bases, in that order; junction bases with no gene match: 4. Germline CDR1 and CDR2: SEHNR and FQNEAQ (reference sequence). DNA for the CDR3: TGTGCCAGCAGCATACAGGGGGCGGACGAGCAGTACTTC. Its protein is CASSIQGADEQYF.

The chain joins TRBV7-6 to TRBJ2-3; TRBD1 matches 8 bases. The J segment lost 3 bases and the V segment lost 10 bases, leaving 12 bases of the junction unmatched. The CDR3 consists of 15 residues. Per the germline V gene, CDR1 is SGHVS and CDR2 is FNYEAQ. In nucleotides, the CDR3 is TGTGCCACTGGACAGGGATTAAGGCGGACAGATACGCAGTATTTT. This sequence encodes CATGQGLRRTDTQYF.

Concerning this clone itself: The junction shows a germline mismatch at one end, possibly a read error. This chain uses TRBV7-7 with TRBJ2-5, with 8 bases aligning to TRBD1. Germline CDR1 is SSHAT and CDR2 is FNYEAQ (reference sequence). CDR3 length: 15 residues. In nucleotides, the CDR3 is TGTGCTAGCAGCTTAGACAGGGGACCCAGTGAGACCCAGTACTTC. Encoded protein: CASSLDRGPSETQYF. The full variable domain, with the rest looked up from reference TRBV7-7 and TRBJ2-5, is GAGVSQSPRYKVTKRGQDVTLRCDPISSHATLYWYQQALGQGPEFLTYFNYEAQPDKSGLPSDRFSAERPEGSISTLTIQRTEQRDSAMYRCASSLDRGPSETQYFGPGTRLLVL.

This sequence joins TRBV6-4 and TRBJ2-3; D ambiguous. Germline V gives CDR1 MRHNA, CDR2 SNTAGT. The CDR3 is made up of 16 amino acids. V was trimmed by 0 bases and J by 0 bases, leaving 10 bases between them. The CDR3 bases are TGTGCCAGCAGTGACTCGATCAGTAGGAGCACAGATACGCAGTATTTT. This encodes CASSDSISRSTDTQYF.

The V gene is TRBV30, the J gene TRBJ1-6; D perhaps matches TRBD1 (6 bases). CDR3 length: 15 amino acids. Germline CDR1 is GTSNPN and CDR2 is SVGIG (reference sequence). V was pared by 7 bases and J by 0 bases, with 13 bases between. The CDR3 DNA sequence: TGTGCCTTCGAGGGGGAACCCTCCTATAATTCACCCCTCCACTTT. Protein product: CAFEGEPSYNSPLHF.

V is TRBV5-1 and J is TRBJ2-7, with 11 bases that match TRBD2. Germline-derived CDR1 and CDR2 are SGHRS and YFSETQ. This CDR3 contains 15 residues. Germline trimming cut 4 bases from V and 3 bases from J; bases unmatched to any gene: 6. CDR3 DNA: TGCGCCAGCAGCCGGGTAGCGGGGGGGCTCTACGAGCAGTACTTC. Translating it yields CASSRVAGGLYEQYF.

V gene TRBV19 combines with J gene TRBJ2-7; 7 bases agree with TRBD2. Germline trimming cut 4 bases from V and 5 bases from J; bases unmatched to any gene: 8. The germline V gene has CDR1 LNHDA and CDR2 SQIVND (reference sequence). The CDR3 has 14 amino acids. The CDR3 protein is CASSTQTGGHEQYF. CDR3 bases: TGTGCCAGTAGTACGCAGACGGGAGGTCACGAGCAGTACTTC.

The gene calls are TRBV19 and TRBJ1-6; D not resolved. This CDR3 has 14 residues. Germline V gives CDR1 LNHDA, CDR2 SQIVND (reference sequence). Trimming shortened V by 3 bases and J by 4 bases, and 7 bases separated the two germline ends. CDR3 coding DNA: TGTGCCAGTAGTATGACGGTTTATAATTCACCCCTCCACTTT. It is translated as CASSMTVYNSPLHF.